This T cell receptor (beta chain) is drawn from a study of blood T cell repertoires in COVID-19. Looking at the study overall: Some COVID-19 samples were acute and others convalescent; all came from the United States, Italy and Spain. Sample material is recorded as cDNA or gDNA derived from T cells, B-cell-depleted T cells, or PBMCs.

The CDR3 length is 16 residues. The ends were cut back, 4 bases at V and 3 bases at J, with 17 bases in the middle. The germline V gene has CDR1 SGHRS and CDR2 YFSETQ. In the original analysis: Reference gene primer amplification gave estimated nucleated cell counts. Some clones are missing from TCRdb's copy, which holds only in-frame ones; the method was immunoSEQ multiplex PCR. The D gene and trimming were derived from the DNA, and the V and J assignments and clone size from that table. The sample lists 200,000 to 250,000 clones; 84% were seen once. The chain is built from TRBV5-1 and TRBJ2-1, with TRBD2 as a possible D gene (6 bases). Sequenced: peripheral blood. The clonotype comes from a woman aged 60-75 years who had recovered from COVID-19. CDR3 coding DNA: TGCGCCAGCAGCGAAAGACTAGAAGGGTACTACAATGAGCAGTTCTTC. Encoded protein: CASSERLEGYYNEQFF.